Only a few counts were recorded for the clone carrying this T cell receptor (beta chain). Its antigen is undetermined. The junction departs from the called germline gene at one end, perhaps through a read error. Expressed TCRB transcripts got sequenced, as all isolated RNA was reverse transcribed. TCRdb keeps only in-frame clones here, not all; method: immunoSEQ multiplex PCR. Altogether 360,000 or so clones are present, 15% to 20% being singletons, with the ten largest covering 0.035% to 0.055%. The CDR3 has 15 amino acids. Per the germline V gene, CDR1 is SSHAT and CDR2 is FNYEAQ (reference sequence). This entry comes from a study of beta chain features in type 1 diabetes. Findings of the study overall: More deletions and fewer insertions at VDJ junctions were found in patients with type 1 diabetes.

This sequence originates from a young woman in good health. The chain combines TRBV7-7 with TRBJ1-2, with 9 nucleotides matching TRBD1. The material sequenced was naive CD4+ T cells from blood. The CDR3 protein is CASSLAGQGNYGYTF. For the CDR3, the DNA is TGTGCTAGCAGCTTAGCCGGACAGGGGAACTATGGCTACACCTTC.